These 17 T cell receptor beta chains share one sample of origin, sequenced in a study of blood T cell repertoires in COVID-19 (dated by TCRdb to between 2020 and 2021). Libraries came from the immunoSEQ multiplex PCR assay. TCRdb retrieved this table from immuneACCESS and kept in-frame rearrangements only. Not all clones are present; in checked studies, unresolved V genes account for under half, and no reason is known for the remainder. The sample table records approximately 300,000 clones; more than 85% of these occur just once. About 4.2% of the sample is taken by the ten largest. Source material: peripheral blood. These receptors came from a middle-aged man with acute or convalescent COVID-19.

The chain links TRBV5-6 to TRBJ2-7, with TRBD1 identical over 9 bases. The CDR3 is 15 amino acids. Germline V gene lookup returns CDR1 SGHDT and CDR2 YYEEEE. J was trimmed by 4 bases and V by 1 base; bases with no gene match: 6. The CDR3, as DNA: TGTGCCAGCAGCTTGATTGGGACAGGGCAGTACGAGCAGTACTTC. Translating it yields CASSLIGTGQYEQYF.

This chain links TRBV27 with TRBJ1-6, with TRBD1 identical over 10 bases. Germline CDR1 reads MNHEY; CDR2 reads SMNVEV (reference sequence). After removal of 6 bases from V and 9 bases from J, the junction contained 11 bases not matched to a gene. CDR3 size: 16 residues. The DNA of the CDR3 is TGTGCCAGCAGCCGGAACCGCCGGGACAGGGGTTCACCCCTCCACTTT. Protein: CASSRNRRDRGSPLHF.

CDR3 loop: CAISELVSRGGYTF. For the CDR3, the DNA is TGTGCCATCAGTGAGTTGGTGTCCCGCGGGGGCTACACCTTC. The rearrangement uses TRBV10-3 and TRBJ1-2, with D uncertain. Germline V lookup: CDR1 ENHRY, CDR2 SYGVKD. The CDR3 contains 14 residues. The ends were cut back, 1 base at V and 8 bases at J, with 14 bases in the middle.

This sequence joins TRBV7-2 and TRBJ1-2, with D possibly matching TRBD1 (6 bases). The germline V gene has CDR1 SGHTA and CDR2 FQGNSA. CDR3 size: 14 residues. Trimming removed 5 bases from V and 8 bases from J, with 18 bases in between. The CDR3 sequence is CASSPRAGDSGYTF. DNA of the CDR3: TGTGCCAGCAGCCCGAGGGCAGGGGATAGCGGCTACACCTTC.

The chain is built from TRBV6-2 or TRBV6-3 and TRBJ1-6; D might be TRBD1 (5 bases). V lost 5 bases to trimming and J lost 1 base, with 12 bases between them. The CDR3 runs 16 residues. From germline, CDR1 is MNHEY and CDR2 SVGEGT. This CDR3 reads CASSDPGWSYNSPLHF. CDR3 sequence (DNA): TGTGCCAGCAGTGATCCAGGGTGGTCCTATAATTCACCCCTCCACTTT.

The V call is TRBV15, the J call TRBJ2-5; D may be TRBD2 (6 bases). The CDR3 contains 13 residues. Germline V gene sequence: CDR1 LNHNV, CDR2 YYDKDF (reference sequence). The V end was cut by 8 bases, the J end by 3 bases, with 13 bases between. CDR3 amino acids: CATGGSYKETQYF. CDR3 coding DNA: TGTGCCACCGGGGGGTCGTACAAAGAGACCCAGTACTTC.

The J gene is TRBJ1-1, the V gene TRBV6-1; D is perhaps TRBD1 (6 bases). Trimming stripped 2 bases from V and 8 bases from J, with 9 bases between. CDR1 is MNHNS, CDR2 SASEGT, per germline. This CDR3 contains 12 residues. The DNA of the CDR3 is TGTGCCAGCAGTGAAAGGGGGTTAGAAGCTTTCTTT. Translation gives CASSERGLEAFF.

The rearrangement links TRBV5-1 to TRBJ1-1; 8 positions agree with TRBD1. Germline assignment: CDR1 SGHRS and CDR2 YFSETQ. V shed 1 base, J shed 5 bases, and the junction held 10 bases outside the gene matches. The CDR3 covers 16 residues. CDR3 region: CASSLSSGGGGTEAFF. In nucleotides, the CDR3 is TGCGCCAGCAGCTTGTCGTCAGGGGGCGGTGGAACTGAAGCTTTCTTT.

The chain joins TRBV3-1 (or the pseudogene TRBV3-2) to TRBJ1-1; D not resolved. With 3 bases removed from V and 1 base from J, the gap between germline ends came to 9 bases. The CDR3 length is 14 residues. In germline, CDR1 is LGHDT, CDR2 YNNKEL (reference sequence). The CDR3 coding sequence is TGTGCCAGCAGCCACCGTTCCCGGAACACTGAAGCTTTCTTT. This translates into CASSHRSRNTEAFF.

The genes are TRBV15 and TRBJ1-5; no reliable D call. Per the germline V gene, CDR1 is LNHNV and CDR2 is YYDKDF (reference sequence). Trimming cost V 1 base and J 7 bases, with 11 bases left between them. The CDR3 contains 14 residues. In nucleotides, the CDR3 is TGTGCCACCAGCAGAGGAGGGTTTAGGCAGCCCCAGCATTTT. Protein product: CATSRGGFRQPQHF.

The rearrangement joins TRBV10-3 to TRBJ2-1, with TRBD2 identical over 11 bases. The V gene's germline CDR1 is ENHRY and CDR2 SYGVKD. CDR3 length: 16 amino acids. Trimming removed 2 bases from V and 5 bases from J; junction bases left unmatched: 5. CDR3 protein: CAISEPGTSGNNEQFF. The CDR3 region has the DNA TGTGCCATCAGTGAGCCCGGGACTAGCGGAAACAATGAGCAGTTCTTC.

The genes are TRBV27 and TRBJ1-1, with D unresolved. This CDR3 contains 14 residues. The V and J ends lost 4 bases and 1 base respectively, with 10 bases between them. CDR1 is MNHEY and CDR2 is SMNVEV in the germline V gene (reference sequence). The CDR3 loop is CASSSLGANTEAFF. The CDR3 DNA is TGTGCCAGCAGTTCGCTCGGAGCGAACACTGAAGCTTTCTTT.

The chain has TRBV15 and TRBJ2-7, with D maybe TRBD1 (6 bases). This CDR3 comprises 13 residues. Trimming shortened V by 0 bases and J by 6 bases, and 9 bases separated the two germline ends. CDR1 is LNHNV, CDR2 YYDKDF, per germline (reference sequence). The CDR3 region is CATSRDKGGEQYF. Here the CDR3 DNA reads TGTGCCACCAGCAGAGATAAAGGGGGCGAGCAGTACTTC.

The genes are TRBV5-1 and TRBJ2-7, with TRBD1 as a possible D gene (5 bases). Germline values: CDR1 SGHRS, CDR2 YFSETQ. The CDR3 is made up of 13 amino acids. Trimming stripped 2 bases from V and 5 bases from J, with 11 bases between. CDR3 residues: CASSFAGWDEQYF. The CDR3 DNA reads TGCGCCAGCAGCTTCGCAGGGTGGGACGAGCAGTACTTC.

This chain connects TRBV12-3 or TRBV12-4 to TRBJ1-2; TRBD1 is a possible D gene (5 bases). The V end was cut by 3 bases, the J end by 8 bases, with 10 bases between. This CDR3 has 12 amino acids. This CDR3 is CASSFRGTGYTF. CDR3 coding DNA: TGTGCCAGCAGTTTTCGGGGGACGGGCTACACCTTC.

The rearrangement uses TRBV11-2 and TRBJ2-7, with D possibly TRBD2 on 5 matching bases. There are 13 residues in the CDR3. Trimming shortened V by 6 bases and J by 0 bases, and 9 bases separated the two germline ends. Germline-derived CDR1 and CDR2 are SGHAT and FQNNGV. This CDR3 is CASRDFSSYEQYF. For the CDR3, the DNA is TGTGCCAGCAGGGACTTTTCCTCCTACGAGCAGTACTTC.

CDR3: CSARTARTIYF. CDR3 bases: TGCAGTGCTAGAACCGCGAGGACCATATATTTT. The chain uses TRBV20-1 and TRBJ1-3, with no clear D. The CDR3 totals 11 residues. Germline values: CDR1 DFQATT, CDR2 SNEGSKA (reference sequence). Trimming took off 2 bases at V and 10 bases at J, with 9 bases between the two ends.